Given below is one T cell receptor beta chain in context. The antigen remains undetermined. TCRbeta library preparation incorporated unique molecular identifiers. TCRdb re-called the PCR reads with MiXCR, one entry per CDR3 protein. This sample carries about 980,000 distinct CDR3 sequences, about 26% of them seen once, and the ten largest clones take over 25%. The sample originates from a study of T-cell reconstitution after alpha-beta-depleted transplantation in children. Study-wide results and caveats: By one year post-transplant, T-cell counts and diversity largely arose from T cells that were newly produced. Recipient T cells and thymic progenitors that survived were the source of the high TCRbeta diversity seen at day 60 in some patients. Reportedly, only several hundred clones from non-depleted graft cells drove alpha-beta T-cell counts at about two months.

This CDR3 contains 17 residues. Germline CDR1 reads DFQATT; CDR2 reads SNEGSKA (reference sequence). V dropped 4 bases and J dropped 3; count of bases not matched to a gene: 11. The source is a boy younger than two who had a stem cell transplant for SCID, so the T cells may come from the graft donor. The sample consisted of PBMCs, mostly from graft donor cells, taken 360 days after TCRalphabeta/CD19-depleted stem cell transplant. The gene calls are TRBV20-1 and TRBJ1-6, with 8 bases identical to TRBD1. CDR3 bases: TGCAGTGCTACAGGGGGCGAACCGCTTATCTATAATTCACCCCTCCACTTT. This gives the protein CSATGGEPLIYNSPLHF.